This TCR beta chain was obtained from a study of identical twins. Whole-study findings and limits: Compared with models, monozygotic twins showed more out-of-frame TCR alpha sharing.

The ends were cut back, 6 bases at V and 2 bases at J, with 15 bases in the middle. The CDR3 contains 15 residues. Template switching added a universal primer site; cDNA carried unique molecular identifiers. TCRdb used MiXCR to reprocess the 5' RACE reads, holding one entry per CDR3 protein. Of about 340,000 distinct CDR3 sequences in the sample, 9% were seen once. This clonotype was observed many times. The antigen remains unidentified. The chain uses TRBV12-3 or TRBV12-4 and TRBJ2-3; tentative D call: TRBD2 (6 bases). The sequencing sample was made of naive T cells sorted from blood. This TCR was sampled from a woman aged 45-60 years in good health. CDR3 amino acids: CASSETSGNTDTQYF. The CDR3 region has the DNA TGTGCCAGCAGCGAGACTAGTGGAAACACAGATACGCAGTATTTT.